The next 14 T cell receptor beta chains were all read from a single sample in a study of blood T cell repertoires in COVID-19. Repertoires were generated with immunoSEQ multiplex PCR, while TCRdb's copy carries only in-frame clones and drops some. The sample lists approximately 88,000 clones; about 85% were seen once. Sequencing was performed on peripheral blood. These receptors all stem from a male donor with acute or convalescent COVID-19.

The J gene is TRBJ2-7, the V gene TRBV5-1; tentatively, D is TRBD1 (6 bases). Between the trimmed V and J ends, which lost 1 base and 5 bases, there was a span of 13 bases. The CDR3 is 14 residues long. The germline gives CDR1 SGHRS, CDR2 YFSETQ. CDR3 bases: TGCGCCAGCAGCTTGACAGGGCCGCTAAACGAGCAGTACTTC. The encoded protein is CASSLTGPLNEQYF.

CDR3 nucleotide sequence: TGCGCCAGCAGCTTGGCCAGGCAGGGGAGGGATGAGCAGTTCTTC. Its translation: CASSLARQGRDEQFF. The V gene is TRBV5-1, the J gene TRBJ2-1; TRBD2 might be the D (7 bases). The V end was cut by 0 bases, the J end by 8 bases, with 15 bases between. The CDR3 spans 15 residues. Germline-derived CDR1 and CDR2 are SGHRS and YFSETQ. The variable domain in full, completed from reference TRBV5-1 and TRBJ2-1, reads KAGVTQTPRYLIKTRGQQVTLSCSPISGHRSVSWYQQTPGQGLQFLFEYFSETQRNKGNFPGRFSGRQFSNSRSEMNVSTLELGDSALYLCASSLARQGRDEQFFGPGTRLTVL.

This clone was observed once. The CDR3 loop reads CASSLRPENEKLFF. In DNA, the CDR3 is TGTGCCAGCAGCTTGAGGCCGGAGAATGAAAAACTGTTTTTT. This chain links TRBV7-6 with TRBJ1-4, with D unclear. Germline CDR1 reads SGHVS; CDR2 reads FNYEAQ. The CDR3 loop spans 14 amino acids. Deletions cut 3 bases from V and 5 bases from J, with 10 bases between.

Written as DNA, the CDR3 is TGTGCCAGCAGGAGGGAAGGCAATGGCTACACCTTC. Encoded protein: CASRREGNGYTF. This sequence joins TRBV2 and TRBJ1-2; D remains ambiguous. Germline CDR1 reads SNHLY; CDR2 reads FYNNEI. The CDR3 runs to 12 residues. Trimming removed 6 bases from V and 6 bases from J, with 11 bases in between.

The V and J genes are TRBV19 and TRBJ1-2, with 8 bases aligning to TRBD1. After removal of 6 bases from V and 6 bases from J, the junction contained 9 bases not matched to a gene. From germline, CDR1 is LNHDA and CDR2 SQIVND (reference sequence). The CDR3 has 14 amino acids. CDR3 residues: CASRPLQGADGYTF. CDR3 nucleotides: TGTGCCAGTAGACCCCTTCAGGGGGCGGATGGCTACACCTTC.

The chain links TRBV7-9 to TRBJ1-1; 10 nucleotides match TRBD1. Germline V gene sequence: CDR1 SEHNR, CDR2 FQNEAQ (reference sequence). The J segment lost 5 bases and the V segment lost 5 bases, leaving 8 bases of the junction unmatched. The CDR3 is 15 amino acids. Here the CDR3 DNA reads TGTGCCAGCAGCCCAGAGACAGGGGGCAATACTGAAGCTTTCTTT. This encodes CASSPETGGNTEAFF.

The chain carries TRBV30 and TRBJ2-5; 11 bases map to TRBD1. V lost 2 bases to trimming and J lost 4 bases; unmatched junction nucleotides: 15. Germline-derived CDR1 and CDR2 are GTSNPN and SVGIG (reference sequence). The CDR3 spans 18 residues. In DNA form, the CDR3 reads TGTGCCTGGAGTCCCTTCTTGTCCCGGACAGGGGGCGTAGAGACCCAGTACTTC. This translates into CAWSPFLSRTGGVETQYF.

This chain links TRBV6-6 with TRBJ2-7; a possible D gene is TRBD1 (5 bases). This CDR3 region has 12 residues. Trimming cost V 5 bases and J 2 bases, with 7 bases left between them. Germline V gene data show CDR1 as MNHNY and CDR2 as SVGAGI (reference sequence). The CDR3 DNA is TGTGCCAGCAGTATAGGGGCCTACGAGCAGTACTTC. Protein sequence: CASSIGAYEQYF.

The rearrangement links TRBV5-5 to TRBJ2-2; weak D call: TRBD2 (6 bases). V was cut by 7 bases and J by 4 bases, with 17 bases left in between. The germline V gene has CDR1 SGHKS and CDR2 YYEKEE (reference sequence). The CDR3 loop spans 15 amino acids. The chain's CDR3 is CASFVGGTGTGELFF. The CDR3, as DNA: TGTGCCAGCTTCGTAGGAGGGACGGGCACCGGGGAGCTGTTTTTT. The variable domain in full, with the rest retrieved from reference TRBV5-5 and TRBJ2-2, is DAGVTQSPTHLIKTRGQQVTLRCSPISGHKSVSWYQQVLGQGPQFIFQYYEKEERGRGNFPDRFSARQFPNYSSELNVNALLLGDSALYLCASFVGGTGTGELFFGEGSRLTVL.

The rearrangement joins TRBV19 to TRBJ2-1, with TRBD2 matching 9 bases. V lost 1 base to trimming and J lost 10 bases; unmatched junction nucleotides: 14. Germline-derived CDR1 and CDR2 are LNHDA and SQIVND (reference sequence). This CDR3 contains 17 residues. CDR3 coding DNA: TGTGCCAGTAGTATAGGGTTCCTAGCGGGGACCGTTATGGAGCAGTTCTTC. Its protein is CASSIGFLAGTVMEQFF. Looking up the rest from reference TRBV19 and TRBJ2-1 gives the full variable domain: DGGITQSPKYLFRKEGQNVTLSCEQNLNHDAMYWYRQDPGQGLRLIYYSQIVNDFQKGDIAEGYSVSREKKESFPLTVTSAQKNPTAFYLCASSIGFLAGTVMEQFFGPGTRLTVL.

The rearrangement joins TRBV6-1 to TRBJ1-3, with D tentatively TRBD1 (5 bases). Trimming pared 3 bases from V and 4 bases from J, leaving 10 bases between. Germline-derived CDR1 and CDR2 are MNHNS and SASEGT. The CDR3 extends over 14 amino acids. This CDR3 reads CASSDRATGNTIYF. CDR3 sequence (DNA): TGTGCCAGCAGTGACAGGGCTACCGGAAACACCATATATTTT.

The rearrangement links TRBV27 to TRBJ1-5; D possibly corresponds to TRBD1 (5 bases). V lost 2 bases to trimming and J lost 7 bases, with 12 bases between them. CDR3 length: 14 residues. Germline assignment: CDR1 MNHEY and CDR2 SMNVEV (reference sequence). For the CDR3, the DNA is TGTGCCAGCAGTTTAGGGCAGGGTGAACAGCCCCAGCATTTT. It yields the protein CASSLGQGEQPQHF.

J is TRBJ2-3 and V is TRBV5-1; 11 nucleotides line up with TRBD2. This CDR3 has 15 residues. CDR1 and CDR2 from the germline V gene are SGHRS and YFSETQ. The V segment lost 7 bases and the J segment 5 bases; nucleotides outside the gene matches: 9. CDR3 loop: CASAFSGGALDTQYF. Written as DNA, the CDR3 is TGCGCCAGCGCCTTTAGCGGGGGGGCTTTAGATACGCAGTATTTT.

The chain is built from TRBV19 and TRBJ1-5; 7 bases fit TRBD1. V shed 6 bases, J shed 4 bases, and the junction held 12 bases outside the gene matches. The CDR3 extends over 16 amino acids. Germline V gene lookup returns CDR1 LNHDA and CDR2 SQIVND (reference sequence). In nucleotides, the CDR3 is TGTGCCAGTAGCCCGGGTACAGGGGTGAGGAATCAGCCCCAGCATTTT. Amino acid sequence: CASSPGTGVRNQPQHF.